Detailed here is one TCR beta chain. Authors' methods: Amplification with reference gene primers provided the estimates of nucleated cell counts. Clones were read by immunoSEQ multiplex PCR, and TCRdb kept only the in-frame ones, dropping some. V and J calls and clone size are given by that table; D and trimming were obtained from the DNA. The sample shows over 130,000 clones, roughly 81% of them seen only once. V gave up 8 bases and J gave up 2 bases; unmatched junction bases: 11. The length of the CDR3 is 16 residues. Germline CDR1 is MDHEN and CDR2 is SYDVKM. This sample was taken from a study of blood T cell repertoires in COVID-19. On the study more broadly: Sources were T cells, B-cell-depleted T cells, or PBMCs; the material itself was cDNA or gDNA.

V and J are TRBV28 and TRBJ1-4, with 7 bases matching TRBD1. The material sequenced was PBMCs or T cells enriched from blood (not recorded which). This clonotype was sampled from a woman aged 50 to 60 with acute COVID-19. CDR3 in amino acids: CASSGGSITTNEKLFF. CDR3 DNA sequence: TGTGCCAGCTCAGGGGGAAGTATTACCACTAATGAAAAACTGTTTTTT.